This T cell receptor (beta chain) came from a study of T cell responses to AZD1222 COVID-19 vaccine. At the level of the study: Second-dose schedules of about 4 or about 12 weeks were combined.

Study findings and constraints: After two AZD1222 doses, spike-specific TCR breadth and depth rose versus day 0. Repertoires were sampled only after the peak T cell response.

On this clone itself: No antigen is known for it.

Data came from immunoSEQ multiplex PCR; TCRdb stores just in-frame clones and leaves some out. The sample consists of 100,000 to 150,000 clones, roughly 92% of them appearing once. Here the sequenced sample was peripheral blood, taken on day 0 of AZD1222 vaccination. The TCR was taken from an adult in good health.

As DNA, the CDR3 is TGTGCCAGCAGCAGGGACAGGGCTGATGGCTACACCTTC. This gives the protein CASSRDRADGYTF. The V and J genes are TRBV7-2 and TRBJ1-2; 9 bases line up with TRBD1. The CDR3 contains 13 residues. Germline V gene data show CDR1 as SGHTA and CDR2 as FQGNSA. The trim removed 5 bases at V and 6 bases at J, leaving 4 bases unmatched.